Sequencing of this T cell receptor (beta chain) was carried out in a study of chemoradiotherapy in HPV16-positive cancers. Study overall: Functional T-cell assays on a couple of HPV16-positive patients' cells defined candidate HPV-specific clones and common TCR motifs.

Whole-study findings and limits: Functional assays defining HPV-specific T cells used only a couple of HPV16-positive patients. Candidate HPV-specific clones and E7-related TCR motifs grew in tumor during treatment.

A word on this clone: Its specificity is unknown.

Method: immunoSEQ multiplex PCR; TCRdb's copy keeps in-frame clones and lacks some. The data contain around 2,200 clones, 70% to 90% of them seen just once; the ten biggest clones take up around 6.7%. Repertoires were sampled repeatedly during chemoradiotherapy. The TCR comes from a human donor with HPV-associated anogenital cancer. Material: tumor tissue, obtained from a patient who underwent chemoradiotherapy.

CDR3 residues: CASSLESVSGSVFF. Here the CDR3 DNA reads TGTGCCAGCAGCTTAGAATCCGTCAGCGGGAGTGTGTTCTTC. The chain employs TRBV11-2 and TRBJ2-1; TRBD2 matches 8 bases. Germline CDR1 and CDR2: SGHAT and FQNNGV. V was pared by 0 bases and J by 15 bases, with 10 bases of the junction left unmatched. The CDR3 runs to 14 residues.